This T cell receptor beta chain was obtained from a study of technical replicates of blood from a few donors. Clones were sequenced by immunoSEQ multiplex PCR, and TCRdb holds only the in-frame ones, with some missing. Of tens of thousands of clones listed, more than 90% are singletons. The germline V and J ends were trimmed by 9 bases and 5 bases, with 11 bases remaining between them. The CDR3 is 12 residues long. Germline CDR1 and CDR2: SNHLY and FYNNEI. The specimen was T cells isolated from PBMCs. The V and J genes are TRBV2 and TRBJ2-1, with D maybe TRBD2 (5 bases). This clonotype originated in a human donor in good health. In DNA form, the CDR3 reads TGTGCCAGAGAAGAGGGAAACAATGAGCAGTTCTTC. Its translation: CAREEGNNEQFF.